This T cell receptor beta chain comes out of a study of PD-L1 blockade in urothelial cancer. Indicated time point: peripheral blood 6 weeks after treatment start. Data came from immunoSEQ multiplex PCR; TCRdb stores just in-frame clones and leaves some out. The repertoire has about 130,000 clones, more than 70% of them found once; the top ten carry 2% to 2.5%. The specimen comprised PBMCs, sampled around atezolizumab (anti-PD-L1) treatment. The receptor was isolated from a man over 45 with urothelial cancer.

The CDR3 DNA sequence: TGTGCCAGCAGCCAACTCCCTGAGTCCTACGAGCAGTACTTC. It encodes CASSQLPESYEQYF. V usage is TRBV16 and J usage is TRBJ2-7; D gene uncertain. Germline V lookup: CDR1 KGHSY, CDR2 FQNENV. The CDR3 contains 14 residues. The V end was cut by 2 bases, the J end by 1 base, with 9 bases between.